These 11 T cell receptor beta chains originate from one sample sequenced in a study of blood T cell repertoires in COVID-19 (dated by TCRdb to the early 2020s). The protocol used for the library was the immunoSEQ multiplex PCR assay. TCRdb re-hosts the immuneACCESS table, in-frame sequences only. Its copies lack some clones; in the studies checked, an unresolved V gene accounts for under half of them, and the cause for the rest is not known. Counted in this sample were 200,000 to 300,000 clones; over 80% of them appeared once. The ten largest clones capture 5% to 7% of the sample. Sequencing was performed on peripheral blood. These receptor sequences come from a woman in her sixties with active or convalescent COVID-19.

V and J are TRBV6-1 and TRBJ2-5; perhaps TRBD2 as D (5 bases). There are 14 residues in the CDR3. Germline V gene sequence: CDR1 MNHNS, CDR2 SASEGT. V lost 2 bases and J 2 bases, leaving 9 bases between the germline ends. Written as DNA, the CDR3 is TGTGCCAGCAGTGAACTAAGCGGACAAGAGACCCAGTACTTC. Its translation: CASSELSGQETQYF.

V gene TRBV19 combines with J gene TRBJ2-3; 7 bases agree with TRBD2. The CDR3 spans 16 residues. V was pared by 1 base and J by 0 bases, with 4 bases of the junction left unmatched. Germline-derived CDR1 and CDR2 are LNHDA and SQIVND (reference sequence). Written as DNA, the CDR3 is TGTGCCAGTAGTATAGGCCTAGCGGCTAGCACAGATACGCAGTATTTT. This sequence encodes CASSIGLAASTDTQYF.

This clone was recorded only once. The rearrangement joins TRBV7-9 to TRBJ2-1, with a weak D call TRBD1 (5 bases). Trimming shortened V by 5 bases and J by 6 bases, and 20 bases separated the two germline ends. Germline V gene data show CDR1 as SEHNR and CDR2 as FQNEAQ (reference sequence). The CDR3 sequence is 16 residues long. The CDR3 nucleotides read TGTGCCAGCAGCCCCACTACAGGAGCCCCTCTCAATGAGCAGTTCTTC. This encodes CASSPTTGAPLNEQFF.

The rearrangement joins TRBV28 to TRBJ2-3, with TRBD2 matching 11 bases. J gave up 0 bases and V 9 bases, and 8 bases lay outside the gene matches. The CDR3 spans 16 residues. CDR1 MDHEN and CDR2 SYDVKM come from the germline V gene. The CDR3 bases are TGTGCCAGGAAGACTAGCGGGGCAACTAGCACAGATACGCAGTATTTT. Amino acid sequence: CARKTSGATSTDTQYF.

The CDR3, as DNA: TGTGCCACCAGCCGGGACAGGGACTACGAGCAGTACGTC. Its translation is CATSRDRDYEQYV. The chain is built from TRBV15 and TRBJ2-7; the match to TRBD1 covers 9 bases. The V segment lost 5 bases and the J segment 3 bases; nucleotides outside the gene matches: 2. CDR1 and CDR2 from the germline V gene are LNHNV and YYDKDF (reference sequence). The CDR3 consists of 13 residues.

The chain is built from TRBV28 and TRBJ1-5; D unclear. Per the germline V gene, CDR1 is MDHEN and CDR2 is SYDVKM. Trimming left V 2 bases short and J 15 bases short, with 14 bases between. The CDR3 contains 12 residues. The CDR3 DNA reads TGTGCCAGCAGTTTAGGCCCAACACCCTCGCATTTT. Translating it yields CASSLGPTPSHF.

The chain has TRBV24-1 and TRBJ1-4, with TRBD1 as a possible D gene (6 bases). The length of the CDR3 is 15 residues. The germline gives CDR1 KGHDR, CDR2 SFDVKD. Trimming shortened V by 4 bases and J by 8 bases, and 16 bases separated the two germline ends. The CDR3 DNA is TGTGCCACCAGTGAAAGACAGGCCCGACCCGAAAAACTGTTTTTT. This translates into CATSERQARPEKLFF.

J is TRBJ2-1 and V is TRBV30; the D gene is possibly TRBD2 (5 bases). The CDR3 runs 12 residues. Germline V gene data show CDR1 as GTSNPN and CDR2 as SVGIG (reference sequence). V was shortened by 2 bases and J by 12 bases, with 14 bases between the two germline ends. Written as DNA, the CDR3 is TGTGCCTGGAGTCCACCGGGGAACATGCAGTTCTTC. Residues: CAWSPPGNMQFF.

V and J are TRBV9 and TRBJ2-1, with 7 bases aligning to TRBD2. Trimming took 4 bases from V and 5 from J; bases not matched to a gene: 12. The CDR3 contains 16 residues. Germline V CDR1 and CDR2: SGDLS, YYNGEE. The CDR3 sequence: CASSRPGLAEHNEQFF. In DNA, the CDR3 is TGTGCCAGCAGCCGTCCAGGCCTAGCGGAACACAATGAGCAGTTCTTC.

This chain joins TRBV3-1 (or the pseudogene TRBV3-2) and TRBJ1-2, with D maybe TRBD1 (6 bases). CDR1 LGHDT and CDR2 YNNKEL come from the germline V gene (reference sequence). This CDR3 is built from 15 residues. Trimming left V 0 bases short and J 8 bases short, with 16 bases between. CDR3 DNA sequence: TGTGCCAGCAGCCAAGACCAGATCAGGGGCCGGGGCTACACCTTC. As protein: CASSQDQIRGRGYTF.

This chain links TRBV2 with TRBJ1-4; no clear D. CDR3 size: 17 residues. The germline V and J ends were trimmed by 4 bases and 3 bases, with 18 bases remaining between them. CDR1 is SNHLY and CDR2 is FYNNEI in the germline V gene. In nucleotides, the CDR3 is TGTGCCAGCAGTGTCCAAACCATAAGAGTTCCTAATGAAAAACTGTTTTTT. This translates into CASSVQTIRVPNEKLFF.